This T cell receptor (beta chain) was documented in a study of blood T cell repertoires in COVID-19. Background on the study: Some COVID-19 samples were acute and others convalescent; all came from the United States, Italy and Spain. T cells, B-cell-depleted T cells, or PBMCs supplied cDNA or gDNA.

Enrolled during active infection, Seattle patients were then followed longitudinally. Original analysis: The authors estimated nucleated cell counts from reference gene primer amplification. Assay used: immunoSEQ multiplex PCR; TCRdb lists only in-frame clones, some missing. The V and J calls and clone size are taken from that table; D and trimming were inferred from the DNA. The sample yields under 400,000 clones, about 87% seen once. The receptor comes from a woman aged 30 to 39 with COVID-19, enrolled during active disease. Specimen: peripheral blood.

This CDR3 reads CATSGGGQGAPEQFF. As DNA, the CDR3 is TGTGCCACCAGTGGTGGTGGGCAGGGGGCTCCCGAGCAGTTCTTC. This chain connects TRBV24-1 to TRBJ2-1, with 8 bases aligning to TRBD1. CDR3 length: 15 residues. Germline CDR1 reads KGHDR; CDR2 reads SFDVKD. J was trimmed by 10 bases and V by 5 bases; bases with no gene match: 12.